This T cell receptor beta chain was documented in a study of neoadjuvant nivolumab and ipilimumab in lung cancer. The wider study: The combination arm added day-1 ipilimumab 1 mg/kg to nivolumab 3 mg/kg on days 1, 15, 29. Whole-study findings and limits: Resected-tumor TCR richness correlated positively with pretherapy blood richness. TCR clonality did not significantly correlate with pathologic tumor regression.

The CDR3 is 14 amino acids. Germline CDR1 and CDR2: MNHEY and SMNVEV (reference sequence). Trimming pared 3 bases from V and 5 bases from J, leaving 13 bases between. Profiled with immunoSEQ multiplex PCR; TCRdb holds only in-frame clones, not every one. The table shows more than 25,000 clones, with approximately 78% occurring only once. Points on this clone: Its specificity is unknown.

The TCR originated in an adult with non-small cell lung cancer. The material was tumor tissue, obtained after neoadjuvant nivolumab, alone or with ipilimumab, at or shortly before surgery. V and J are TRBV27 and TRBJ2-5; tentative D call: TRBD1 (6 bases). CDR3 sequence: CASSFLGAGETQYF. The CDR3 region has the DNA TGTGCCAGCAGTTTTTTGGGGGCCGGCGAGACCCAGTACTTC.